The present entry profiles one T cell receptor beta chain with its context. This entry belongs to a study of somatic mutations in cytotoxic T cells in rheumatoid arthritis. CDR3 length: 17 residues. Germline CDR1 and CDR2: GTSNPN and SVGIG (reference sequence). V was trimmed by 6 bases and J by 0 bases, leaving 21 bases between them. Produced via immunoSEQ multiplex PCR; TCRdb's table is partial and in-frame only. This sample carries roughly 13,000 clones, about 80% of them seen once, and the ten largest clones take less than 30%. V and J are TRBV30 and TRBJ2-1; no definite D call. The sample was CD8+ T cells sorted from blood. The sequence derives from an adult with rheumatoid arthritis. CDR3 sequence: CACHPPGSFSSYNEQFF. The CDR3 DNA is TGTGCCTGCCATCCCCCGGGCAGTTTTAGCTCCTACAATGAGCAGTTCTTC.